The next 23 T cell receptor beta chains were all read from a single sample in a study of T cell changes during pregnancy in multiple sclerosis. Sequenced by immunoSEQ multiplex PCR; TCRdb stores in-frame clones only, minus some. The sample yields about 42,000 clones, roughly nine tenths seen once. The source material was CD4+ T cells from peripheral blood mononuclear cells, sampled in the second trimester of pregnancy. The receptors here all came from a female donor with multiple sclerosis, enrolled in a pregnancy study.

V and J are TRBV18 and TRBJ1-5; no clear D gene. V was shortened by 3 bases and J by 7 bases, with 16 bases between the two germline ends. The CDR3 has 15 residues. Per germline, CDR1 KGHSH and CDR2 LQKENI. The CDR3 DNA is TGTGCCAGCTCACCCAATGGGCAGCCGGAACAGCCCCAGCATTTT. Residues: CASSPNGQPEQPQHF.

The chain is built from TRBV6-4 and TRBJ1-3; possible D gene TRBD1, 5 bases. With 7 bases removed from V and 4 bases from J, the gap between germline ends came to 14 bases. This CDR3 comprises 14 residues. The germline CDR1 and CDR2 sequences are MRHNA and SNTAGT. DNA of the CDR3: TGTGCCAGCATTGGGGCTATGTCCGGAAACACCATATATTTT. Translating gives CASIGAMSGNTIYF.

This chain joins TRBV18 and TRBJ2-7; D may be TRBD2 (5 bases). CDR1 and CDR2 from the germline V gene are KGHSH and LQKENI. The V gene lost 1 base and the J gene lost 0 bases, with 7 bases spanning the gap. This CDR3 comprises 14 residues. The DNA of the CDR3 is TGTGCCAGCTCACCACTAGCGAGCTCCTACGAGCAGTACTTC. Its protein is CASSPLASSYEQYF.

The chain has TRBV7-9 and TRBJ2-3, with D perhaps TRBD2 (5 bases). The germline V gene encodes CDR1 SEHNR and CDR2 FQNEAQ (reference sequence). V was pared by 6 bases and J by 0 bases, with 13 bases between. The CDR3 covers 15 residues. CDR3 DNA sequence: TGTGCCAGCAGTTCCGAGGGCCTTAGCACAGATACGCAGTATTTT. Its translation: CASSSEGLSTDTQYF.

This clone has only one observation. This sequence joins TRBV19 and TRBJ2-1; 11 nucleotides align to TRBD2. V gave up 6 bases and J gave up 8 bases; unmatched junction bases: 15. CDR1 is LNHDA and CDR2 is SQIVND in the germline V gene (reference sequence). The CDR3 has 17 residues. The CDR3 bases are TGTGCCAGTAGGCAACTAGCGGGAGAAAGCGTGGGCGATGAGCAGTTCTTC. Translating gives CASRQLAGESVGDEQFF.

This clone appeared once. The rearrangement joins TRBV20-1 to TRBJ2-7, with D perhaps matching TRBD2 (6 bases). Germline CDR1 is DFQATT and CDR2 is SNEGSKA (reference sequence). This CDR3 spans 11 amino acids. V lost 6 bases, J lost 3 bases, and 9 bases lay in between. CDR3 residues: CSAGLLYEQYF. Written as DNA, the CDR3 is TGCAGTGCAGGACTACTCTACGAGCAGTACTTC.

The gene calls are TRBV7-3 and TRBJ1-1; D is unresolved. CDR1 is SGHTA, CDR2 FQGTGA, per germline. Deletions cut 4 bases from V and 8 bases from J, with 20 bases between. The CDR3 has 15 amino acids. CDR3 sequence: CASSSPSLWEEEAFF. CDR3 DNA sequence: TGTGCCAGCAGCTCCCCATCCCTGTGGGAGGAAGAAGCTTTCTTT.

J is TRBJ1-5 and V is TRBV4-1; 10 bases agree with TRBD1. The CDR3 covers 16 residues. From germline, CDR1 is MGHRA and CDR2 YSYEKL. Trimming took 0 bases from V and 5 from J; bases not matched to a gene: 4. DNA for the CDR3: TGCGCCAGCAGCCAAGATTGGGGACAGGGGTATCAGCCCCAGCATTTT. Protein sequence: CASSQDWGQGYQPQHF.

The chain joins TRBV2 to TRBJ1-1; no clear D gene. This CDR3 has 13 residues. Trimming left V 5 bases short and J 0 bases short, with 7 bases between. Germline V gene sequence: CDR1 SNHLY, CDR2 FYNNEI. Here the CDR3 DNA reads TGTGCCAGCAGTCCACAGCTGAACACTGAAGCTTTCTTT. Protein product: CASSPQLNTEAFF.

CDR3 in amino acids: CAWSGGFYEQYF. The DNA for the CDR3 is TGTGCCTGGAGCGGGGGGTTCTACGAGCAGTACTTC. The V gene is TRBV30, the J gene TRBJ2-7; 7 bases agree with TRBD2. The CDR3 runs to 12 residues. The V gene end was trimmed by 3 bases and the J gene end by 3 bases; junction bases not matched to a gene: 2. CDR1 is GTSNPN and CDR2 is SVGIG in the germline V gene (reference sequence).

V is TRBV5-1 and J is TRBJ2-6, with TRBD2 matching over 11 bases. Trimming removed 2 bases from V and 0 bases from J; junction bases left unmatched: 7. The germline V gene encodes CDR1 SGHRS and CDR2 YFSETQ. CDR3 size: 19 residues. This CDR3 is CASSLPPSGGNSGANVLTF. The CDR3 nucleotides are TGCGCCAGCAGCTTACCCCCTAGCGGGGGGAACTCTGGGGCCAACGTCCTGACTTTC. Together with reference TRBV5-1 and TRBJ2-6, the CDR3 gives the full variable domain: KAGVTQTPRYLIKTRGQQVTLSCSPISGHRSVSWYQQTPGQGLQFLFEYFSETQRNKGNFPGRFSGRQFSNSRSEMNVSTLELGDSALYLCASSLPPSGGNSGANVLTFGAGSRLTVL.

This chain connects TRBV15 to TRBJ2-5, with 12 positions matching TRBD2. The CDR3 sequence is 16 residues long. The germline gives CDR1 LNHNV, CDR2 YYDKDF (reference sequence). The junction had 7 bases not matched to a gene; V was cut back by 3 bases and J by 5 bases. In DNA, the CDR3 is TGTGCCACCAGCAGGGCTAGCGGGAGGGGTCGGGAGACCCAGTACTTC. Translating it yields CATSRASGRGRETQYF.

The chain links TRBV11-2 to TRBJ2-5, with no clear D. The CDR3 is made up of 15 amino acids. CDR1 and CDR2 from the germline V gene are SGHAT and FQNNGV. Trimming left V 0 bases short and J 9 bases short, with 17 bases between. CDR3 DNA sequence: TGTGCCAGCAGCTTAGATCGAGGCCCGCTGTGGGCCCAGTACTTC. Amino acids: CASSLDRGPLWAQYF.

CDR3 nucleotides: TGTGCCAGCAGGCGAGGGGGCGCGGGTGAAGCTTTCTTT. Translated, it gives CASRRGGAGEAFF. This chain uses TRBV27 with TRBJ1-1; 7 bases map to TRBD1. In germline, CDR1 is MNHEY, CDR2 SMNVEV (reference sequence). The CDR3 contains 13 residues. Trimming took 6 bases from V and 7 from J; bases not matched to a gene: 8.

The rearrangement links TRBV28 to TRBJ2-5, with D hard to call. CDR1 and CDR2 from the germline V gene are MDHEN and SYDVKM. The CDR3 sequence is 14 residues long. The ends were cut back, 2 bases at V and 4 bases at J, with 11 bases in the middle. CDR3: CASSLPLAGETQYF. CDR3 nucleotide sequence: TGTGCCAGCAGTTTACCCCTGGCAGGAGAGACCCAGTACTTC.

In its sample, this clone was seen once. The CDR3 DNA reads as TGTGCCAGCAGCTTATGGGGAAGAGGGGAGACCCAGTACTTC. This sequence encodes CASSLWGRGETQYF. The genes are TRBV7-9 and TRBJ2-5; D might be TRBD2 (5 bases). Looked up from germline, CDR1 is SEHNR and CDR2 is FQNEAQ (reference sequence). This CDR3 comprises 14 residues. V was cut by 2 bases and J by 5 bases, with 12 bases left in between.

This chain joins TRBV18 and TRBJ2-4, with D unclear. The germline CDR1 and CDR2 sequences are KGHSH and LQKENI. The CDR3 loop spans 15 amino acids. V shed 5 bases and J shed 2 bases, with 13 bases lying between them. The DNA of the CDR3 is TGTGCCAGCTCATCCTTAGTCGATTCCAAAAACATTCAGTACTTC. This translates into CASSSLVDSKNIQYF.

The rearrangement uses TRBV28 and TRBJ2-2, with 13 bases identical to TRBD2. This CDR3 is 14 amino acids long. Germline-derived CDR1 and CDR2 are MDHEN and SYDVKM. CDR3 DNA: TGTGCATCTGGACTAGCGGGAGTGACCGGGGAGCTGTTTTTT. This translates into CASGLAGVTGELFF.

This rearrangement joins TRBV7-2 to TRBJ1-2; D is perhaps TRBD1 (6 bases). The CDR3 runs 14 residues. The V and J ends lost 4 bases and 4 bases respectively, with 13 bases between them. In germline, CDR1 is SGHTA, CDR2 FQGNSA. CDR3 coding DNA: TGTGCCAGCAGCTCCTGGACAGCAGGCTATGGCTACACCTTC. Protein: CASSSWTAGYGYTF.

V usage is TRBV6-5 and J usage is TRBJ2-1, with 10 positions matching TRBD2. CDR3 length: 15 residues. CDR1 MNHEY and CDR2 SVGAGI come from the germline V gene. The ends lost 0 bases at V and 6 bases at J; junction bases unmatched: 2. This CDR3 is CASSYSLAGVNEQFF. In DNA form, the CDR3 reads TGTGCCAGCAGTTACTCGCTAGCGGGAGTCAATGAGCAGTTCTTC.

This chain connects TRBV2 to TRBJ2-5; TRBD2 agrees at 11 bases. Germline CDR1 is SNHLY and CDR2 is FYNNEI. The V gene end was trimmed by 4 bases and the J gene end by 2 bases; junction bases not matched to a gene: 3. The CDR3 consists of 15 residues. CDR3 protein: CASSGLAGLQETQYF. CDR3 sequence (DNA): TGTGCCAGCAGTGGACTAGCGGGACTTCAAGAGACCCAGTACTTC.

This clone came up a few times. The chain uses TRBV15 and TRBJ1-4, with 8 bases lining up with TRBD1. This CDR3 contains 15 residues. After removal of 3 bases from V and 6 bases from J, the junction contained 6 bases not matched to a gene. CDR1 and CDR2 from the germline V gene are LNHNV and YYDKDF (reference sequence). CDR3 sequence: CATSRTGTGYEKLFF. The CDR3 nucleotides read TGTGCCACCAGCAGGACCGGGACAGGCTATGAAAAACTGTTTTTT.

The chain carries TRBV5-1 and TRBJ2-7, with D tentatively TRBD2 (6 bases). This CDR3 has 14 amino acids. Trimming took 0 bases from V and 5 from J, leaving 12 bases between them. Germline CDR1 reads SGHRS; CDR2 reads YFSETQ. In DNA, the CDR3 is TGCGCCAGCAGCTTGGGAGCGGGTTCCCACGAGCAGTACTTC. Protein sequence: CASSLGAGSHEQYF.